These 15 T cell receptor beta chains came from one sample sequenced in a study of T cell responses to AZD1222 COVID-19 vaccine. TCRdb keeps only in-frame clones here, not all; method: immunoSEQ multiplex PCR. Here the sample spans 120,000 to 150,000 clones, about 87% being singletons. The material sequenced was peripheral blood, taken on day 0 of MenACWY control vaccination. All receptors derive from an adult in good health.

The gene calls are TRBV4-1 and TRBJ1-2; 9 nucleotides align to TRBD1. This CDR3 spans 20 amino acids. The V segment lost 2 bases and the J segment 8 bases; nucleotides outside the gene matches: 24. Germline loops: CDR1 MGHRA, CDR2 YSYEKL. CDR3 DNA: TGCGCCAGCAGCCAAATTCCGGGACTTGATGTGGGGACAGGGCGTTTAGGCTACACCTTC. Translating gives CASSQIPGLDVGTGRLGYTF.

The chain employs TRBV7-9 and TRBJ2-7; D unresolved. This CDR3 comprises 13 residues. V was cut by 5 bases and J by 4 bases, with 12 bases left in between. The germline V gene encodes CDR1 SEHNR and CDR2 FQNEAQ (reference sequence). As DNA, the CDR3 is TGTGCCAGCAGCCGGACCCTTGATTACGAGCAGTACTTC. Protein sequence: CASSRTLDYEQYF.

This clone was observed a few times. The chain employs TRBV7-3 and TRBJ1-1; D gene unclear. Trimming shortened V by 1 base and J by 6 bases, and 9 bases separated the two germline ends. CDR1 and CDR2 (germline): SGHTA, FQGTGA. CDR3 size: 13 residues. This CDR3 reads CASSLNPEAEAFF. The CDR3 bases are TGTGCCAGCAGCTTAAACCCCGAGGCTGAAGCTTTCTTT. The variable domain in full, completed from reference TRBV7-3 and TRBJ1-1, reads GAGVSQTPSNKVTEKGKYVELRCDPISGHTALYWYRQSLGQGPEFLIYFQGTGAADDSGLPNDRFFAVRPEGSVSTLKIQRTERGDSAVYLCASSLNPEAEAFFGQGTRLTVV.

J is TRBJ1-2 and V is TRBV5-1; 9 bases agree with TRBD1. Germline values: CDR1 SGHRS, CDR2 YFSETQ. This CDR3 has 13 amino acids. V dropped 4 bases and J dropped 6; count of bases not matched to a gene: 4. CDR3 sequence reads: CASSTDRGNGYTF. The CDR3 DNA sequence: TGCGCCAGCAGCACTGACAGGGGGAATGGCTACACCTTC.

This chain links TRBV24-1 with TRBJ1-1; TRBD1 aligns across 8 bases. Germline CDR1 and CDR2: KGHDR and SFDVKD. CDR3 length equals 15 residues. Trimming took 4 bases from V and 5 from J; bases not matched to a gene: 8. The CDR3 nucleotides are TGTGCCACCAGTGACTCGACAGGGGCAAGGACTGAAGCTTTCTTT. This codes for CATSDSTGARTEAFF.

The V call is TRBV27, the J call TRBJ1-2, with a weak D call TRBD1 (5 bases). The CDR3 runs to 16 residues. V was shortened by 6 bases and J by 4 bases, with 21 bases between the two germline ends. CDR1 is MNHEY and CDR2 is SMNVEV in the germline V gene (reference sequence). The CDR3 loop is CASRPSSGGGTYGYTF. Written as DNA, the CDR3 is TGTGCCAGCAGGCCGTCGAGCGGGGGTGGTACCTATGGCTACACCTTC.

V usage is TRBV18 and J usage is TRBJ2-3; 7 bases line up with TRBD2. The germline CDR1 and CDR2 sequences are KGHSH and LQKENI. V lost 0 bases to trimming and J lost 4 bases; unmatched junction nucleotides: 7. This CDR3 contains 16 residues. CDR3 region: CASSPPKGGSADTQYF. The CDR3 DNA reads as TGTGCCAGCTCACCACCGAAGGGCGGGAGCGCAGATACGCAGTATTTT.

The rearrangement uses TRBV11-3 and TRBJ1-1; D ambiguous. The CDR3 is 14 amino acids. V dropped 3 bases and J dropped 1 base, with 9 bases sitting between them. CDR1 SGHNT and CDR2 YENEEA come from the germline V gene. The CDR3 region is CASSFYSRNTEAFF. Written as DNA, the CDR3 is TGTGCCAGCAGCTTTTACAGTAGGAACACTGAAGCTTTCTTT. The variable domain in full, completed from reference TRBV11-3 and TRBJ1-1, reads EAGVVQSPRYKIIEKKQPVAFWCNPISGHNTLYWYLQNLGQGPELLIRYENEEAVDDSQLPKDRFSAERLKGVDSTLKIQPAELGDSAVYLCASSFYSRNTEAFFGQGTRLTVV.

This chain links TRBV11-3 with TRBJ1-1, with D perhaps TRBD1 (6 bases). Trimming stripped 10 bases from V and 4 bases from J, with 13 bases between. In germline, CDR1 is SGHNT, CDR2 YENEEA. CDR3 length: 12 residues. The CDR3 DNA sequence: TGTGCCACCCAGAGGGGGGGCACTGAAGCTTTCTTT. It is translated as CATQRGGTEAFF.

The J gene is TRBJ1-1, the V gene TRBV29-1; no firm D call. Germline CDR1 reads SQVTM; CDR2 reads ANQGSEA. Trimming took 3 bases from V and 2 from J, leaving 7 bases between them. The CDR3 has 12 amino acids. DNA for the CDR3: TGCAGCGTTGAGGGCCGAAACACTGAAGCTTTCTTT. As protein: CSVEGRNTEAFF.

J is TRBJ1-6 and V is TRBV27, with D perhaps matching TRBD1 (5 bases). Trimming removed 2 bases at V and 9 bases at J, with 14 bases between. This CDR3 region has 15 residues. The germline gives CDR1 MNHEY, CDR2 SMNVEV (reference sequence). The DNA for the CDR3 is TGTGCCAGCAGTTTACTGTGGGGGGTTGCTTCACCCCTCCACTTT. Translating it yields CASSLLWGVASPLHF.

The V and J genes are TRBV7-3 and TRBJ2-3; tentative D call: TRBD1 (6 bases). Germline V gene lookup returns CDR1 SGHTA and CDR2 FQGTGA. The CDR3 length is 15 residues. Trimming took 5 bases from V and 6 from J, leaving 18 bases between them. CDR3 in DNA: TGTGCCAGCAGCCCCCAGGGGAGTTCGTCGGATACGCAGTATTTT. It is translated as CASSPQGSSSDTQYF. Complete variable domain (other parts from reference TRBV7-3 and TRBJ2-3): GAGVSQTPSNKVTEKGKYVELRCDPISGHTALYWYRQSLGQGPEFLIYFQGTGAADDSGLPNDRFFAVRPEGSVSTLKIQRTERGDSAVYLCASSPQGSSSDTQYFGPGTRLTVL.

About this clone: The sample holds other DNA sequences that translate to the same CDR3. The J gene is TRBJ2-7, the V gene TRBV7-8; D tentatively fits TRBD1 or TRBD2 (6 bases each). The CDR3 contains 16 residues. CDR1 is SGHVS, CDR2 FQNEAQ, per germline. Trimming took 1 base from V and 5 from J, leaving 18 bases between them. The CDR3 region is CASSLGGLRGRNEQYF. DNA of the CDR3: TGTGCCAGCAGCTTAGGGGGGCTGAGGGGGAGGAACGAGCAGTACTTC.

The chain is built from TRBV7-6 and TRBJ1-4; TRBD1 agrees at 7 bases. J lost 4 bases, V lost 2 bases, and 1 base had no gene match. The CDR3 has 14 amino acids. Per the germline V gene, CDR1 is SGHVS and CDR2 is FNYEAQ. The chain's CDR3 is CASSLRQGNEKLFF. The CDR3 region has the DNA TGTGCCAGCAGCTTACGACAGGGTAATGAAAAACTGTTTTTT.

This chain joins TRBV14 and TRBJ1-2; the match to TRBD1 covers 7 bases. Germline lookup yields CDR1 SGHDN and CDR2 FVKESK. The V and J ends lost 4 bases and 2 bases, in that order; junction bases with no gene match: 4. The CDR3 is made up of 14 amino acids. CDR3: CASSPRGQNYGYTF. CDR3 nucleotide sequence: TGTGCCAGCAGCCCAAGGGGACAGAACTATGGCTACACCTTC. Together with reference TRBV14 and TRBJ1-2, the CDR3 gives the full variable domain: EAGVTQFPSHSVIEKGQTVTLRCDPISGHDNLYWYRRVMGKEIKFLLHFVKESKQDESGMPNNRFLAERTGGTYSTLKVQPAELEDSGVYFCASSPRGQNYGYTFGSGTRLTVV.